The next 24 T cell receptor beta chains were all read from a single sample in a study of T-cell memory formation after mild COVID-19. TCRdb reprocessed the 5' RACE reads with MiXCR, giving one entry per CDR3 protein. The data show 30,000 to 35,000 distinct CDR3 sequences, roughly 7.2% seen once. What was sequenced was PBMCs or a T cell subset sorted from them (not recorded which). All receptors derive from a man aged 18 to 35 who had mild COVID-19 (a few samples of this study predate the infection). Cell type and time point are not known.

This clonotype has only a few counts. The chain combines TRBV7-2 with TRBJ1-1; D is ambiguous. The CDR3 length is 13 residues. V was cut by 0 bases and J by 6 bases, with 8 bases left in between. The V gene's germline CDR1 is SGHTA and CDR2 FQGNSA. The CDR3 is CASSLARTAEAFF. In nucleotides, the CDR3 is TGTGCCAGCAGCTTAGCGAGAACAGCTGAAGCTTTCTTT.

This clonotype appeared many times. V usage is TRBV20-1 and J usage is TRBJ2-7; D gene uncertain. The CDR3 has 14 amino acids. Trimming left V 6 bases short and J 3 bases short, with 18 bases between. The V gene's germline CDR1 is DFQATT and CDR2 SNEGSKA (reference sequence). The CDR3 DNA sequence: TGCAGTGCGATCCGCCCGGCCACAGACTACGAGCAGTACTTC. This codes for CSAIRPATDYEQYF.

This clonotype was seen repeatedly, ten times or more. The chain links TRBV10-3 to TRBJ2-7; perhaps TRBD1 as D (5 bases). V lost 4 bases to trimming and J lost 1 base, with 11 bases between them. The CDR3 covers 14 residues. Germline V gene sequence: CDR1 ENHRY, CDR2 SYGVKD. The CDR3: CAISAVDSSYEQYV. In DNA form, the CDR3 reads TGTGCCATCAGTGCGGTCGACAGTTCCTACGAGCAGTACGTC.

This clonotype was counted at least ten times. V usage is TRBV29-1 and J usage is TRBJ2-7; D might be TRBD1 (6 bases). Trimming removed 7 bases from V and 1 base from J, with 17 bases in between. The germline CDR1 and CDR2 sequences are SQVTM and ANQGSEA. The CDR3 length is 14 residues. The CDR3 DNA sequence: TGCAGCGGTATACAGGACAGCCCTTCCTACGAGCAGTACTTC. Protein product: CSGIQDSPSYEQYF.

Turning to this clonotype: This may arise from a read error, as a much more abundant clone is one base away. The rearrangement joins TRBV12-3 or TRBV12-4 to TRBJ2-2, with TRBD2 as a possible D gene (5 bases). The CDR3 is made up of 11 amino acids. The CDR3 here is CASGWAGELLF. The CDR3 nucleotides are TGTGCCAGCGGATGGGCCGGGGAGCTGCTTTTT.

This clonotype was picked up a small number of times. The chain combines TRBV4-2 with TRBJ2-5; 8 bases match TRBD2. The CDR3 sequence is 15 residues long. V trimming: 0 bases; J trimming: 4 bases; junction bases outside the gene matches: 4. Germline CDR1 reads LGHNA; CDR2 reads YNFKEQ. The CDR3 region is CASSQDYGGAETQYF. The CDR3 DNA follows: TGTGCCAGCAGCCAAGATTACGGGGGGGCAGAGACCCAGTACTTC.

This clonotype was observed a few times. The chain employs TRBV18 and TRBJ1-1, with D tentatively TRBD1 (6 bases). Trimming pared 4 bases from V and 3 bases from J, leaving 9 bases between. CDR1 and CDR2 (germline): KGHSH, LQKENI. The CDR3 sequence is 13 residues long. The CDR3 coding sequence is TGTGCCAGCTCACAAAACAGGGACACTGAAGCTTTCTTT. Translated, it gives CASSQNRDTEAFF.

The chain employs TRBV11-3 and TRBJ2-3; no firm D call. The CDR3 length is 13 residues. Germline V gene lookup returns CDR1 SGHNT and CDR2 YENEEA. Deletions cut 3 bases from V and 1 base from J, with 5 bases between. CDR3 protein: CASSFYGTDTQYF. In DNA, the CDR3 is TGTGCCAGCAGCTTTTACGGCACAGATACGCAGTATTTT.

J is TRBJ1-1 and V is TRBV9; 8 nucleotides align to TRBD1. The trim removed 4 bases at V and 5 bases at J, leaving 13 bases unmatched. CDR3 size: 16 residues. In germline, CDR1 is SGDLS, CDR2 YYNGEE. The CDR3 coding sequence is TGTGCCAGCAGCAGGCTGACAGGGGCATCGGGGACTGAAGCTTTCTTT. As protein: CASSRLTGASGTEAFF. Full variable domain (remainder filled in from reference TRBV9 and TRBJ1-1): DSGVTQTPKHLITATGQRVTLRCSPRSGDLSVYWYQQSLDQGLQFLIQYYNGEERAKGNILERFSAQQFPDLHSELNLSSLELGDSALYFCASSRLTGASGTEAFFGQGTRLTVV.

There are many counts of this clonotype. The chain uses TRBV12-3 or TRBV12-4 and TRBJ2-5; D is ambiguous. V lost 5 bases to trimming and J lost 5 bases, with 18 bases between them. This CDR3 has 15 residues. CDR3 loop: CASSPSPRVGETQYF. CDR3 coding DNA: TGTGCCAGCAGTCCAAGTCCTAGGGTCGGGGAGACCCAGTACTTC.

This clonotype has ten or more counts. CDR3 in amino acids: CASRQGSHTEAFF. The CDR3 region has the DNA TGTGCCAGCCGACAGGGGTCCCACACTGAAGCTTTCTTT. The chain couples TRBV10-3 to TRBJ1-1, with 8 bases identical to TRBD1. Germline values: CDR1 ENHRY, CDR2 SYGVKD. This CDR3 region has 13 residues. V was pared by 10 bases and J by 3 bases, with 7 bases of the junction left unmatched.

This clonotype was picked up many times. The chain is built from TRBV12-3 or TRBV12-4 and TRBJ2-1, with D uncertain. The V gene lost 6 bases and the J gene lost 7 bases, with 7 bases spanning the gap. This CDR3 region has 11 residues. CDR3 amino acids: CASRERNEQFF. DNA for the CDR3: TGTGCCAGCAGAGAGCGAAATGAGCAGTTCTTC.

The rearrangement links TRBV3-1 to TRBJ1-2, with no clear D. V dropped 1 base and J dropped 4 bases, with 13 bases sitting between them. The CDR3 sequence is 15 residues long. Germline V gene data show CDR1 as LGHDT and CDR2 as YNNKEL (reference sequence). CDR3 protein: CASSQGPKAPYGYTF. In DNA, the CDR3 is TGTGCCAGCAGCCAAGGACCCAAGGCCCCCTATGGCTACACCTTC.

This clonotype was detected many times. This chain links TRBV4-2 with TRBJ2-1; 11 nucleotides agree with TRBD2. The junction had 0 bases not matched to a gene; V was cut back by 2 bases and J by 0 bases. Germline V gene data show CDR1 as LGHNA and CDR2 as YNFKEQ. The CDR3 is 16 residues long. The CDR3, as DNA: TGTGCCAGCAGCCAACTAGCGGGGGGCTCCTACAATGAGCAGTTCTTC. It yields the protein CASSQLAGGSYNEQFF.

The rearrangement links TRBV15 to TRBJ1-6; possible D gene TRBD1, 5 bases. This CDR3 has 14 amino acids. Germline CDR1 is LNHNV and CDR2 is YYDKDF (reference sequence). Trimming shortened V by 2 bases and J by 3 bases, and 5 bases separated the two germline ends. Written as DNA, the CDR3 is TGTGCCACCAGCAGACAGGGCTATAATTCACCCCTCCACTTT. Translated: CATSRQGYNSPLHF. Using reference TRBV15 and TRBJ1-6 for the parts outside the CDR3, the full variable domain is DAMVIQNPRYQVTQFGKPVTLSCSQTLNHNVMYWYQQKSSQAPKLLFHYYDKDFNNEADTPDNFQSRRPNTSFCFLDIRSPGLGDTAMYLCATSRQGYNSPLHFGNGTRLTVT.

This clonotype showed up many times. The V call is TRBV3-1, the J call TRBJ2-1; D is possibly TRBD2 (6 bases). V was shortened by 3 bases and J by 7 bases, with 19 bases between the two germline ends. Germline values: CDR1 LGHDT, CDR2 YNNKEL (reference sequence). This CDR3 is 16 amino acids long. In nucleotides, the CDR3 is TGTGCCAGCAGCCAGACCCCTAGCGTACTTGGGAATGAGCAGTTCTTC. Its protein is CASSQTPSVLGNEQFF.

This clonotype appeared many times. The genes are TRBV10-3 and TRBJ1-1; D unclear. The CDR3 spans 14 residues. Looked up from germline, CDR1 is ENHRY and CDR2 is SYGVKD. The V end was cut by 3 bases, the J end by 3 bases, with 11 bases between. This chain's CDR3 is CAISEIRSHTEAFF. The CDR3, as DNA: TGTGCCATCAGTGAAATAAGGTCTCACACTGAAGCTTTCTTT.

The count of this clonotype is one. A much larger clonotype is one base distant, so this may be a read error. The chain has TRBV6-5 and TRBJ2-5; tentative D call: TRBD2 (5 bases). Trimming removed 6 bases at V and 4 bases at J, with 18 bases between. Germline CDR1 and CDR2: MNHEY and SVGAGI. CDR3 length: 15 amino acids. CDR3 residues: CASRPGGRTAETQYF. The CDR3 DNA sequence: TGTGCCAGCAGACCAGGAGGCCGAACCGCAGAGACCCAGTACTTC.

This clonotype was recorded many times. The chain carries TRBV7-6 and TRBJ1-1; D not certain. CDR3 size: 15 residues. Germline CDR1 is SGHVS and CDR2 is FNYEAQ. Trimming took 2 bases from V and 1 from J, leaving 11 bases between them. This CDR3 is CASSLFETRNTEAFF. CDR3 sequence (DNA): TGTGCCAGCAGCTTATTCGAGACGAGGAACACTGAAGCTTTCTTT. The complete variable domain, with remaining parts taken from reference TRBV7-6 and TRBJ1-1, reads GAGVSQSPRYKVTKRGQDVALRCDPISGHVSLYWYRQALGQGPEFLTYFNYEAQQDKSGLPNDRFSAERPEGSISTLTIQRTEQRDSAMYRCASSLFETRNTEAFFGQGTRLTVV.

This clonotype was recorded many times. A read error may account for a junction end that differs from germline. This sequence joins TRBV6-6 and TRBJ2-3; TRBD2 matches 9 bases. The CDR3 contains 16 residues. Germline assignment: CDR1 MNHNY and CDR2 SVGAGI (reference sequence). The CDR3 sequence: CASSDSSGGPGDTQYF. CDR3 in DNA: TGTGCCAGCAGTGACTCGAGCGGGGGGCCAGGAGATACGCAGTATTTT.

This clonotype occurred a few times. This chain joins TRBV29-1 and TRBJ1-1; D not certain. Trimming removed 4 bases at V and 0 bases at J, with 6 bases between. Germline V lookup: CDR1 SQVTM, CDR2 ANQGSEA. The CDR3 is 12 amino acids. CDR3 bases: TGCAGCGTTGGGAAAATGAACACTGAAGCTTTCTTT. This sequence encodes CSVGKMNTEAFF.

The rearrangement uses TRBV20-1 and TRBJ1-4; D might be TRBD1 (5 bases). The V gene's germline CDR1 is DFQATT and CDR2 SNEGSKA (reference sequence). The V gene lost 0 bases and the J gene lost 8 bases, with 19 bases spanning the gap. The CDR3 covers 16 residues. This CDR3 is CSARDQEWTTAEKLFF. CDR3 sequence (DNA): TGCAGTGCTAGAGATCAGGAGTGGACAACCGCGGAAAAACTGTTTTTT.

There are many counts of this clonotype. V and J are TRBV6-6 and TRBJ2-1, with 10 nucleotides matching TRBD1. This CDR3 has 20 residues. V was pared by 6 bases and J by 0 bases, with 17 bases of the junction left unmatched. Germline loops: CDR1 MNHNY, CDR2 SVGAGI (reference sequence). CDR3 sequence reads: CASSPSGTGALGSSYNEQFF. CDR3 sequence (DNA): TGTGCCAGCAGCCCCTCCGGGACAGGGGCATTAGGGAGCTCCTACAATGAGCAGTTCTTC.

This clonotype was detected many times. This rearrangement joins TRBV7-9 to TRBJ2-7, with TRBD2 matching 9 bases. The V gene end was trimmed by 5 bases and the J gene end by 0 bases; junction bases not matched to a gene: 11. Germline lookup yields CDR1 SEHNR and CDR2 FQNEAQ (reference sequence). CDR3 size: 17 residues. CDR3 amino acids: CASSPHRLADDSYEQYV. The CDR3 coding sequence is TGTGCCAGCAGCCCGCATCGACTAGCGGACGACTCCTACGAGCAGTACGTC.